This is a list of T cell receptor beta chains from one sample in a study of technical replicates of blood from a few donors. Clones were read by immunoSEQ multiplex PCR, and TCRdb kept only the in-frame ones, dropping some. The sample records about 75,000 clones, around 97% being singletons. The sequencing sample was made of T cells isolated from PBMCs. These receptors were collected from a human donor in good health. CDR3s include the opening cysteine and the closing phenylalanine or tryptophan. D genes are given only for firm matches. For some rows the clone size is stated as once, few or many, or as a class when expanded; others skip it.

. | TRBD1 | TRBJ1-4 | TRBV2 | TGTGCCAGCAGTACCGGGACAGGGCTAGAAAAACTGTTTTTT | CASSTGTGLEKLFF
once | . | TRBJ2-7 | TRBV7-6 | TGTGCCAGCGCCCGGGACACTACCTACGAGCAGTACTTC | CASARDTTYEQYF
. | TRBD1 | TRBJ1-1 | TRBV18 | TGTGCCAGCTCACCACCGGGGGGACAGGGATCGTGGACTGAAGCTTTCTTT | CASSPPGGQGSWTEAFF
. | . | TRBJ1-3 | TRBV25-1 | TGTGCCAGCAGTAGCTCAGGGACTGGAAACACCATATATTTT | CASSSSGTGNTIYF
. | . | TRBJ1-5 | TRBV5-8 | TGTGCCAGCAGCTTTAGTTGGAGTCAGCCCCAGCATTTT | CASSFSWSQPQHF
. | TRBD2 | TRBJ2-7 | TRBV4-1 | TGCGCCAGCAGCCAACCAACTAGCGACTCCTACGAGCAGTACTTC | CASSQPTSDSYEQYF
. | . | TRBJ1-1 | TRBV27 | TGTGCCAGCAATGTAGACAGTTTTAACACTGAAGCTTTCTTT | CASNVDSFNTEAFF
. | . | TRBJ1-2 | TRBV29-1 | TGCAGCGTTGAAGTAACAGGTGGTTATGGCTACACCTTC | CSVEVTGGYGYTF
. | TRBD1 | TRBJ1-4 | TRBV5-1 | TGCGCCAGCAGCTCGTACTTAACAGGGGCGGAAGAAAAACTGTTTTTT | CASSSYLTGAEEKLFF
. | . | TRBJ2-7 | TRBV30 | TGTGCCTGGAGTGTCTCGATACTCCCCTACGAGCAGTACTTC | CAWSVSILPYEQYF
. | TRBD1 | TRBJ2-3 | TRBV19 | TGTGCCAGTAGTATAGGGGCGACAGGGGGGAAAGATACGCAGTATTTT | CASSIGATGGKDTQYF
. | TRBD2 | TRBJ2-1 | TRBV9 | TGTGCCAGCAGCGTAGCTGGGGTAGCGGGAGAAGAGCAGTTCTTC | CASSVAGVAGEEQFF
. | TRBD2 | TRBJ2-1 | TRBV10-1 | TGCGCCAGCAGTGACTTAGCGGGCTCCTCCTACAATGAGCAGTTCTTC | CASSDLAGSSYNEQFF
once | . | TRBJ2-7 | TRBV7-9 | TGTGCCAGCAGCTTAGAACAGGGGGGGTACGAGCAGTACTTC | CASSLEQGGYEQYF
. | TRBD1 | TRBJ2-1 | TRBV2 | TGTGCCAGCCCGGGACAGGGGAGGAATGAGCAGTTCTTC | CASPGQGRNEQFF
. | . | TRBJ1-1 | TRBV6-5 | TGTGCCAGCAGTTCCTGGACGCAAAAGGGGGACACTGAAGCTTTCTTT | CASSSWTQKGDTEAFF
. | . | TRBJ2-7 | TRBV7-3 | TGTGCCAGCAGCTTGAGGGAAGGGGAGCAGTACTTC | CASSLREGEQYF
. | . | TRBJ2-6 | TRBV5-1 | TGCGCCAGCAGCTTGGGGCTGTACTCTGGGGCCAACGTCCTGACTTTC | CASSLGLYSGANVLTF